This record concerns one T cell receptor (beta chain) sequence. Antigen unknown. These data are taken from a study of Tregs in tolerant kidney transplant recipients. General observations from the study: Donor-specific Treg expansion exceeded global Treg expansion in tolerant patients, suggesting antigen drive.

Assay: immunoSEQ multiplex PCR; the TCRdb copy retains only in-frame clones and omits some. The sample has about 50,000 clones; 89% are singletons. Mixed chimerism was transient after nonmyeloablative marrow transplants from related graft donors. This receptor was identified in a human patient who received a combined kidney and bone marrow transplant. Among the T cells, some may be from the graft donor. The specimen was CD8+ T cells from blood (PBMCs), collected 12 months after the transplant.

CDR3 sequence: CAWSMVGGDGYTF. DNA for the CDR3: TGTGCCTGGAGTATGGTGGGAGGGGATGGCTACACCTTC. V is TRBV30 and J is TRBJ1-2; a possible D gene is TRBD1 (5 bases). CDR3 length: 13 amino acids. V dropped 2 bases and J dropped 6 bases, with 13 bases sitting between them. Germline CDR1 GTSNPN, CDR2 SVGIG (reference sequence).